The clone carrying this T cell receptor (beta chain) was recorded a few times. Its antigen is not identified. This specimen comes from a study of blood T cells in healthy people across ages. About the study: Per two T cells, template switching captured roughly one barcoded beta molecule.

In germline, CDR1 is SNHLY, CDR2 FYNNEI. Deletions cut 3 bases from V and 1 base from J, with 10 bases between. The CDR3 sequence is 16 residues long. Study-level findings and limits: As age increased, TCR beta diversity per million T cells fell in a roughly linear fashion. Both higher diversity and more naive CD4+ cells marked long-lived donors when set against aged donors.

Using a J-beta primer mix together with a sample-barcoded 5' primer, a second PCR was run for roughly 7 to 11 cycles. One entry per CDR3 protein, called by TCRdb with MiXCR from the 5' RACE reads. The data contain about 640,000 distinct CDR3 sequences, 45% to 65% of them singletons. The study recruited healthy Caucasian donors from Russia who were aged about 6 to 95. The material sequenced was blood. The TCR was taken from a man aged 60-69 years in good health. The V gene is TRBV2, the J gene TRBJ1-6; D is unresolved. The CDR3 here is CASSEEGGSYNSPLHF. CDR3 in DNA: TGTGCCAGCAGTGAGGAGGGTGGATCCTATAATTCACCCCTCCACTTT.